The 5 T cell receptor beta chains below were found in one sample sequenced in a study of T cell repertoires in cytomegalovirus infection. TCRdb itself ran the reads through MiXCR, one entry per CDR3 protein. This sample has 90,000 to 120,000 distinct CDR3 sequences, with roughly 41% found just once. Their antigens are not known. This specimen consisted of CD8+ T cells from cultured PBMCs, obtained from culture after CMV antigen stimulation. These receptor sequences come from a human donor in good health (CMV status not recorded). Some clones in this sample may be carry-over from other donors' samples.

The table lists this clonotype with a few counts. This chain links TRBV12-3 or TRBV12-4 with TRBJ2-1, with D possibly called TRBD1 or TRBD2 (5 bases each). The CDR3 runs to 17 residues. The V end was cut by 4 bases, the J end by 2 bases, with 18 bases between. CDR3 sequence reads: CASSSSWDGVAYNEQFF. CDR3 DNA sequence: TGTGCCAGCAGTTCGTCCTGGGACGGGGTGGCCTACAATGAGCAGTTCTTC.

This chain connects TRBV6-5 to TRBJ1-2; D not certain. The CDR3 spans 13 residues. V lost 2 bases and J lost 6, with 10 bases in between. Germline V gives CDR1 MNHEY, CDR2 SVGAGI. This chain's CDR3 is CASSYQSGNGYTF. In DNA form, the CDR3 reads TGTGCCAGCAGTTACCAGTCGGGGAATGGCTACACCTTC.

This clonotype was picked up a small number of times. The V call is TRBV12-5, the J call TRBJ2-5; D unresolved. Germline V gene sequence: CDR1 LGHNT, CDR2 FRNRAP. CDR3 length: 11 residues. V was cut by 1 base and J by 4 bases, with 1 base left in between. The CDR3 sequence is CASGLGETQYF. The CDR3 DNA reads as TGTGCTAGTGGTTTGGGAGAGACCCAGTACTTC.

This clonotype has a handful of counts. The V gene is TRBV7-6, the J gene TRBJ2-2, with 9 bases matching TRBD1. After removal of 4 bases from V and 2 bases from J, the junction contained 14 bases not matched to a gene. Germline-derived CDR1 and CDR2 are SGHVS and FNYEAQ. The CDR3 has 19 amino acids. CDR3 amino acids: CASSYLHFRQGENTGELFF. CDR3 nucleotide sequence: TGTGCCAGCAGCTATCTCCACTTTCGACAGGGGGAAAACACCGGGGAGCTGTTTTTT.

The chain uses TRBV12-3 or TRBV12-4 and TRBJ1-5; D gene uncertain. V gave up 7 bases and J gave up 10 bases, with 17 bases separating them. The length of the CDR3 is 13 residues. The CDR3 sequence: CASNPSGTGPQHF. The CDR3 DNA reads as TGTGCCAGCAACCCCAGCGGCACGGGACCCCAGCATTTT.